Following are 9 T cell receptor beta chains from one sample sequenced in a study of radiation and T cells in renal cell carcinoma. The repertoire was sequenced with immunoSEQ multiplex PCR; TCRdb's copy has only in-frame clones and lacks some. The data contain roughly 100,000 clones, 65% to 90% of them seen just once; the ten biggest clones take up 7.5% to 8.5%. As for time point: baseline pretreatment blood. Treatment denoted: 15 Gy SBRT to primary tumor, nephrectomy 4 weeks later. Sequencing was performed on blood, taken from a patient whose treatment included radiotherapy and nephrectomy. The source of these receptors is a man aged 50 to 59 with renal cell carcinoma.

The chain uses TRBV4-2 and TRBJ2-2; 7 bases align to TRBD1. CDR1 is LGHNA, CDR2 YNFKEQ, per germline. The CDR3 consists of 16 residues. V was clipped by 1 base and J by 4 bases; unmatched bases: 6. The CDR3 coding sequence is TGTGCCAGCAGCCAAGCCTCCGGGACAGCCACCGGGGAGCTGTTTTTT. This sequence encodes CASSQASGTATGELFF.

The rearrangement uses TRBV18 and TRBJ2-5; TRBD2 agrees at 8 bases. Trimming took 1 base from V and 2 from J; bases not matched to a gene: 9. The V gene's germline CDR1 is KGHSH and CDR2 LQKENI. This CDR3 contains 17 residues. In nucleotides, the CDR3 is TGTGCCAGCTCACCACTCCAATTAGCGGGGCGGCAAGAGACCCAGTACTTC. Translated: CASSPLQLAGRQETQYF.

The chain is built from TRBV5-4 and TRBJ1-1; D gene uncertain. Trimming stripped 0 bases from V and 1 base from J, with 16 bases between. CDR1 and CDR2 (germline): SGHNT, YYREEE (reference sequence). The CDR3 is 17 amino acids. CDR3 coding DNA: TGTGCCAGCAGCTTGGGGGTAGGCAGGACCGAGAACACTGAAGCTTTCTTT. Encoded protein: CASSLGVGRTENTEAFF.

The chain has TRBV5-1 and TRBJ1-6; D call uncertain. The V end lost 0 bases, the J end lost 4 bases, and 8 bases lay between the germline ends. Looked up from germline, CDR1 is SGHRS and CDR2 is YFSETQ. The CDR3 loop spans 15 amino acids. CDR3 in amino acids: CASSLDDDYNSPLHF. CDR3 coding DNA: TGCGCCAGCAGCTTGGACGACGATTATAATTCACCCCTCCACTTT.

The rearrangement uses TRBV19 and TRBJ2-1; D is undetermined. V shed 3 bases and J shed 5 bases, with 8 bases lying between them. Germline loops: CDR1 LNHDA, CDR2 SQIVND (reference sequence). CDR3 length: 13 amino acids. DNA for the CDR3: TGTGCCAGTAGTATCGACCCCGACAATGAGCAGTTCTTC. Its protein is CASSIDPDNEQFF.

The chain combines TRBV27 with TRBJ2-7; 8 nucleotides line up with TRBD1. CDR1 is MNHEY and CDR2 is SMNVEV in the germline V gene (reference sequence). This CDR3 is built from 14 residues. Trimming removed 2 bases from V and 6 bases from J; junction bases left unmatched: 6. The CDR3 region is CASSLLGQGFEQYF. The CDR3 bases are TGTGCCAGCAGTTTACTCGGACAGGGATTCGAGCAGTACTTC.

The chain combines TRBV4-1 with TRBJ2-3; TRBD1 matches at 9 bases. The junction had 4 bases not matched to a gene; V was cut back by 5 bases and J by 1 base. In germline, CDR1 is MGHRA, CDR2 YSYEKL. The length of the CDR3 is 15 residues. CDR3 sequence: CASSKQGARTDTQYF. In DNA, the CDR3 is TGCGCCAGCAGCAAACAGGGGGCCCGCACAGATACGCAGTATTTT.

The chain is built from TRBV4-1 and TRBJ2-5; D uncertain. The V end lost 1 base, the J end lost 2 bases, and 14 bases lay between the germline ends. Germline CDR1 is MGHRA and CDR2 is YSYEKL. This CDR3 is 16 amino acids long. The CDR3: CASSQVYPVLQETQYF. In nucleotides, the CDR3 is TGCGCCAGCAGCCAAGTATATCCGGTGCTTCAAGAGACCCAGTACTTC.

This clone showed up just a few times. This chain connects TRBV6-4 to TRBJ2-5; perhaps TRBD1 as D (6 bases). There are 15 residues in the CDR3. Germline CDR1 is MRHNA and CDR2 is SNTAGT. The ends were cut back, 2 bases at V and 5 bases at J, with 15 bases in the middle. This CDR3 is CASSDGTGSAETQYF. In nucleotides, the CDR3 is TGTGCCAGCAGTGACGGTACAGGGTCGGCGGAGACCCAGTACTTC.